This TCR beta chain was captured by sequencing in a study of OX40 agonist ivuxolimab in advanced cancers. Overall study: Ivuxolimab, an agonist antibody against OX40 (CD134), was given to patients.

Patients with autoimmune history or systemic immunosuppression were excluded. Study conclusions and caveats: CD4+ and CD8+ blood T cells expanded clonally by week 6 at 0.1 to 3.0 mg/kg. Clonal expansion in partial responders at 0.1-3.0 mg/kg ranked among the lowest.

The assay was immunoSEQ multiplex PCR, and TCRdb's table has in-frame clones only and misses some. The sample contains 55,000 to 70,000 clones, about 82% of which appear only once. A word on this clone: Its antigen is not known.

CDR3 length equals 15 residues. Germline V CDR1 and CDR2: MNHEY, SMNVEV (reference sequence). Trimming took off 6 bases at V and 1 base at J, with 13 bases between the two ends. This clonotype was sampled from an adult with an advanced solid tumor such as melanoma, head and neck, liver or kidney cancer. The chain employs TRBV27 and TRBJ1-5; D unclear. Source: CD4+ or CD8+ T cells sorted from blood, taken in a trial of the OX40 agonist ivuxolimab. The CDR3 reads CASSLVGWSNQPQHF. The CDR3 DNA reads TGTGCCAGCAGCCTAGTAGGCTGGAGCAATCAGCCCCAGCATTTT.